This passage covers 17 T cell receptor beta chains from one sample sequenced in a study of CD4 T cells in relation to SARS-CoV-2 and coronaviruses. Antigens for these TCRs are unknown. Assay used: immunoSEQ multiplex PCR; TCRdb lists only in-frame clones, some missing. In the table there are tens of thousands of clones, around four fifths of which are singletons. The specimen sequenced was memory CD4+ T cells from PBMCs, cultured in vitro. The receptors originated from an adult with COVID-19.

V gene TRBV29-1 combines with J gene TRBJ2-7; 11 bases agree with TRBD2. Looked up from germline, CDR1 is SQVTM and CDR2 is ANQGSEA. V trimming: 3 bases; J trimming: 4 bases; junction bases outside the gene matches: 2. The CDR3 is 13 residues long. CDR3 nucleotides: TGCAGCGTTGACCTAGCGGGAGGTTACGAGCAGTACTTC. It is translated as CSVDLAGGYEQYF.

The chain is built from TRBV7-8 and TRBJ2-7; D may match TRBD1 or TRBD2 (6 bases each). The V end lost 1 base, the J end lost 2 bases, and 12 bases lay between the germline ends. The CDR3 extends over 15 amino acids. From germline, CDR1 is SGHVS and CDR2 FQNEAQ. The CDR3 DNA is TGTGCCAGCAGCTTAGTACGGGGGCTCACCTACGAGCAGTACTTC. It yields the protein CASSLVRGLTYEQYF.

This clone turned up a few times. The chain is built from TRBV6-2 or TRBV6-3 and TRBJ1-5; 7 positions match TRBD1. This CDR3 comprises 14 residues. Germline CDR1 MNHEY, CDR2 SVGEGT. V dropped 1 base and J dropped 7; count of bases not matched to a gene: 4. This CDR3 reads CASSYLTGEQPQHF. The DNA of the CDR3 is TGTGCCAGCAGTTACTTAACAGGGGAACAGCCCCAGCATTTT.

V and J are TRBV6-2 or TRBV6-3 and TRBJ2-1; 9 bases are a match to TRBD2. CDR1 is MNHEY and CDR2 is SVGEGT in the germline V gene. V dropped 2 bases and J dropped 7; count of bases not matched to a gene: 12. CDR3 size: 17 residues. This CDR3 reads CASSYPTGTSLRNEQFF. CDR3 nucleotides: TGTGCCAGCAGTTACCCTACCGGGACTAGCTTGAGGAATGAGCAGTTCTTC.

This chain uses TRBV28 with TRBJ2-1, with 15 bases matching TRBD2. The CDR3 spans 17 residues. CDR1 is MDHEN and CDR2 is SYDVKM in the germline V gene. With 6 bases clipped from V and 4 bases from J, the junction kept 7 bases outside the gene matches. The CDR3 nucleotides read TGTGCCAGCAGCCGCAACGGACTAGCGGGAGGGTACAATGAGCAGTTCTTC. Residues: CASSRNGLAGGYNEQFF.

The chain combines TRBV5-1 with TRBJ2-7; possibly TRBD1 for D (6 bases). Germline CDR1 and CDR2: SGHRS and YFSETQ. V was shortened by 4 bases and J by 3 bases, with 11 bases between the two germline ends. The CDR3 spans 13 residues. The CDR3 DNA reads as TGCGCCAGCAGCGCTGGACAGCGCTACGAGCAGTACTTC. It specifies CASSAGQRYEQYF. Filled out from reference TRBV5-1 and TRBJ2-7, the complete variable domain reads KAGVTQTPRYLIKTRGQQVTLSCSPISGHRSVSWYQQTPGQGLQFLFEYFSETQRNKGNFPGRFSGRQFSNSRSEMNVSTLELGDSALYLCASSAGQRYEQYFGPGTRLTVT.

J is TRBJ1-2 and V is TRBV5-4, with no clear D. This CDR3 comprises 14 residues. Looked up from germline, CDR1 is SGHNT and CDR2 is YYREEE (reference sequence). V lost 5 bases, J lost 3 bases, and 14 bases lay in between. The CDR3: CASSSSADYYGYTF. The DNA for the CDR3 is TGTGCCAGCAGTTCCTCCGCAGACTACTATGGCTACACCTTC.

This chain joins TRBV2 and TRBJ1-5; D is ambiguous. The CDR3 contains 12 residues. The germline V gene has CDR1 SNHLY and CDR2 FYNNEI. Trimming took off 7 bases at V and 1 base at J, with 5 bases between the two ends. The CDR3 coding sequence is TGTGCCAGCAAAAGGAGCAATCAGCCCCAGCATTTT. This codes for CASKRSNQPQHF.

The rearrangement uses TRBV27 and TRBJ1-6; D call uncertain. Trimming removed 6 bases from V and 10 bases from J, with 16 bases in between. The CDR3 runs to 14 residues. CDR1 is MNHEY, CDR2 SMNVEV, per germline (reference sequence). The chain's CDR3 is CASSRPGLASPLHF. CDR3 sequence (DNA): TGTGCCAGCAGCCGACCCGGATTGGCGTCACCCCTCCACTTT.

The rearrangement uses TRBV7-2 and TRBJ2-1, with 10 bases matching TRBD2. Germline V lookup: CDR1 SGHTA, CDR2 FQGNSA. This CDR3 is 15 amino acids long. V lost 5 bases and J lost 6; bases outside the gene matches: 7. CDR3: CASSRLAGVINEQFF. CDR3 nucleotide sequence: TGTGCCAGCAGCCGCCTAGCGGGAGTGATCAATGAGCAGTTCTTC.

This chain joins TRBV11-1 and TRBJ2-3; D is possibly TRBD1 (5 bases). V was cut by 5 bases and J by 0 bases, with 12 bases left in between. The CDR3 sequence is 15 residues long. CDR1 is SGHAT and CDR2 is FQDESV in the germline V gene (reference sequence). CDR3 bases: TGTGCCAGCAGCCCCAGGGCCGGTAGCACAGATACGCAGTATTTT. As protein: CASSPRAGSTDTQYF.

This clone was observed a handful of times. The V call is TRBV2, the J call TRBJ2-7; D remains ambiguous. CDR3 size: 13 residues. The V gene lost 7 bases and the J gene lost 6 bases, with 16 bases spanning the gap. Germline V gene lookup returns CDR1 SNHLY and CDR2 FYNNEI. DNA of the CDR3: TGTGCCAGCACGGTCGTGGGATCTGGCGAGCAGTACTTC. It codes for CASTVVGSGEQYF.

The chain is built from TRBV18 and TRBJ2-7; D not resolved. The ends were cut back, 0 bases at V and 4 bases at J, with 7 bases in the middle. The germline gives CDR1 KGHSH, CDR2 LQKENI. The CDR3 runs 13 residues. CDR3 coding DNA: TGTGCCAGCTCACCACCGGTTTCGTACGAGCAGTACTTC. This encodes CASSPPVSYEQYF.

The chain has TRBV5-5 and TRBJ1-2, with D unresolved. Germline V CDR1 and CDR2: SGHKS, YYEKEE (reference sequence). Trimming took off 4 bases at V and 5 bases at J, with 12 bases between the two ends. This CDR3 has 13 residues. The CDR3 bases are TGTGCCAGCAGCCTACTCGAGGGATATGGCTACACCTTC. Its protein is CASSLLEGYGYTF. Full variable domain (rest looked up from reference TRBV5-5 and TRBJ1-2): DAGVTQSPTHLIKTRGQQVTLRCSPISGHKSVSWYQQVLGQGPQFIFQYYEKEERGRGNFPDRFSARQFPNYSSELNVNALLLGDSALYLCASSLLEGYGYTFGSGTRLTVV.

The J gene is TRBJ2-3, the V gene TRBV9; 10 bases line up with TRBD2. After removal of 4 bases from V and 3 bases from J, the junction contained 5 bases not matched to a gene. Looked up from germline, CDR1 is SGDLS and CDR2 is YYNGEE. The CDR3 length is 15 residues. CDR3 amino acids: CASSPRAGGTDTQYF. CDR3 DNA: TGTGCCAGCAGCCCCCGAGCGGGAGGGACAGATACGCAGTATTTT. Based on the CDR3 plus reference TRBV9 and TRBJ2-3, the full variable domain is DSGVTQTPKHLITATGQRVTLRCSPRSGDLSVYWYQQSLDQGLQFLIQYYNGEERAKGNILERFSAQQFPDLHSELNLSSLELGDSALYFCASSPRAGGTDTQYFGPGTRLTVL.

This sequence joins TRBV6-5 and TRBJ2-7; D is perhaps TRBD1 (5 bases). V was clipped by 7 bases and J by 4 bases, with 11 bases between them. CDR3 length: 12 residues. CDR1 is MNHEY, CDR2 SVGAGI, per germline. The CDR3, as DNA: TGTGCCAGCATGCAGGGTCTGTACGAGCAGTACTTC. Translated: CASMQGLYEQYF.

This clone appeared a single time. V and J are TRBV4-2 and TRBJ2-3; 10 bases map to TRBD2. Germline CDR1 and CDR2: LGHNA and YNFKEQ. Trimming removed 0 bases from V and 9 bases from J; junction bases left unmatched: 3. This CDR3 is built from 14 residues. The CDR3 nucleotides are TGTGCCAGCAGCCAAGAACTAGCGGGATGGACGCAGTATTTT. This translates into CASSQELAGWTQYF.